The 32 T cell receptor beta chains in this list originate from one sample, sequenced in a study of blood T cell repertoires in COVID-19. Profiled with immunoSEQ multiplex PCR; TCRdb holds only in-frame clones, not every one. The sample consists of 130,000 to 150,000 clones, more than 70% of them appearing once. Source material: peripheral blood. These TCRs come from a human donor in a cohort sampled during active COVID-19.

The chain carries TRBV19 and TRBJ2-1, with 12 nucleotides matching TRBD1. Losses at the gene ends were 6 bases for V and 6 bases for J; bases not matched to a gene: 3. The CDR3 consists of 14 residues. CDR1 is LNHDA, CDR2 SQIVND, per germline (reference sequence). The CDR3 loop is CASRGQGAGNEQFF. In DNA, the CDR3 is TGTGCCAGTAGGGGACAGGGGGCTGGCAATGAGCAGTTCTTC.

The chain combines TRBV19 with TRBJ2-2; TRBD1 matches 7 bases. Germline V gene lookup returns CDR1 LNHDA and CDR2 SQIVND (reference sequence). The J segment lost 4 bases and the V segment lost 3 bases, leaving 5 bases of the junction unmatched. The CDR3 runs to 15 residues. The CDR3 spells CASSIGGQTTGELFF. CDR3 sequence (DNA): TGTGCCAGTAGTATTGGGGGACAGACCACCGGGGAGCTGTTTTTT.

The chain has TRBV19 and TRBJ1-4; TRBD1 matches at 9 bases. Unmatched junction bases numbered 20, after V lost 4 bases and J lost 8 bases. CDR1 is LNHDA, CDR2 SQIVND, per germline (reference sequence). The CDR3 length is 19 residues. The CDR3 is CASSTYSRDRVKRNEKLFF. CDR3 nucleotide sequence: TGTGCCAGTAGTACGTACAGCCGGGACAGGGTTAAAAGAAACGAAAAACTGTTTTTT.

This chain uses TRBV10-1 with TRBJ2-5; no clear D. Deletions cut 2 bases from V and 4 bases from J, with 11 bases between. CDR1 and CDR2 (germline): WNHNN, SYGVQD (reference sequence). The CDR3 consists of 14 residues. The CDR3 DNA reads TGCGCCAGCAGTGAGGGTCAGGTCGGAGAGACCCAGTACTTC. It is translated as CASSEGQVGETQYF.

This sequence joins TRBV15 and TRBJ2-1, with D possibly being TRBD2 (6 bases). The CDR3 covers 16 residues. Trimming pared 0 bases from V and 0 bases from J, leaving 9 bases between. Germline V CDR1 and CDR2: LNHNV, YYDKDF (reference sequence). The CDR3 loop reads CATSRERDSSYNEQFF. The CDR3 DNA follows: TGTGCCACCAGCAGAGAGCGGGATAGCTCCTACAATGAGCAGTTCTTC.

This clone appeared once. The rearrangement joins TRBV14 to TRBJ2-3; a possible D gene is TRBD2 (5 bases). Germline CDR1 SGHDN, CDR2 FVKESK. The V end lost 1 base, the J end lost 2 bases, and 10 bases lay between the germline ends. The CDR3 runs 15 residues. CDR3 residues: CASSQVRGNTDTQYF. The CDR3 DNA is TGTGCCAGCAGCCAAGTCAGAGGGAACACAGATACGCAGTATTTT.

CDR3 loop: CASSTAPLGATQYF. CDR3 DNA sequence: TGTGCCAGCAGTACTGCTCCCCTGGGAGCTACGCAGTATTTT. The chain couples TRBV6-5 to TRBJ2-3; D may be TRBD2 (5 bases). The CDR3 totals 14 residues. Trimming stripped 5 bases from V and 8 bases from J, with 17 bases between. CDR1 is MNHEY and CDR2 is SVGAGI in the germline V gene.

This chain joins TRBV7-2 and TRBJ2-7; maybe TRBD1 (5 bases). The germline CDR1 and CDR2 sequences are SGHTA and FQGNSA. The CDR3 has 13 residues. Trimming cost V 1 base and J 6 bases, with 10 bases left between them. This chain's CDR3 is CASSLGGQGEQYF. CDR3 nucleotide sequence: TGTGCCAGCAGCTTAGGAGGCCAGGGCGAGCAGTACTTC.

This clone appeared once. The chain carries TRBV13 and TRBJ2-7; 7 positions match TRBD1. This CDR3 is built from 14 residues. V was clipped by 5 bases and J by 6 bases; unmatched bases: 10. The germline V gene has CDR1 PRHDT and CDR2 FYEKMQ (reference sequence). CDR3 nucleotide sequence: TGTGCCAGCAGCCTACGACAGGGCGATGGCGAGCAGTACTTC. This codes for CASSLRQGDGEQYF.

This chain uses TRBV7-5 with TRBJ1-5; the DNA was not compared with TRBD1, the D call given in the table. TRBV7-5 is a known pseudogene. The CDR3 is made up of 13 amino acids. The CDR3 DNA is TGTGCCAGAAGCAGTACAGGGGTCCAGCCCCAGCATTTT. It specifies CARSSTGVQPQHF.

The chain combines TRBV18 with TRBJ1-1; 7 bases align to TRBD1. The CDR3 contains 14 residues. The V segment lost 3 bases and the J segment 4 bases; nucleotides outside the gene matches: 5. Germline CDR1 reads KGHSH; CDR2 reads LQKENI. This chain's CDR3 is CASSPGNRGTEAFF. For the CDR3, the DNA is TGTGCCAGCTCACCGGGGAACAGGGGCACTGAAGCTTTCTTT.

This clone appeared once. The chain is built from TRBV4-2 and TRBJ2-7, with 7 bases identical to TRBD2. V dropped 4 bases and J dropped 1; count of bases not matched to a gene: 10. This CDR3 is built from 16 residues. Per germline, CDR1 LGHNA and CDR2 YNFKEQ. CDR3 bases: TGTGCCAGCAGCCCAAGGTCGGGGGGATTTTCCTACGAGCAGTACTTC. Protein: CASSPRSGGFSYEQYF.

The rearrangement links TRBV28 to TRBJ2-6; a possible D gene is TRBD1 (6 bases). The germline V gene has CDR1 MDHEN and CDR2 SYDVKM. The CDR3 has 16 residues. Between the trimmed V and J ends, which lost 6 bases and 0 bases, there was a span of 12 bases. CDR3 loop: CASSSTGPSGANVLTF. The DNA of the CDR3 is TGTGCCAGCAGCAGTACAGGGCCCTCTGGGGCCAACGTCCTGACTTTC.

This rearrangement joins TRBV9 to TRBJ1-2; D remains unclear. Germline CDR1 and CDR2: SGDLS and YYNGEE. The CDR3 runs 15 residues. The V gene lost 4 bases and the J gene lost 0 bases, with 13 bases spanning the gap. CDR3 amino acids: CASSSRTGTNYGYTF. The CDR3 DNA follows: TGTGCCAGCAGCTCCCGGACGGGAACTAACTATGGCTACACCTTC.

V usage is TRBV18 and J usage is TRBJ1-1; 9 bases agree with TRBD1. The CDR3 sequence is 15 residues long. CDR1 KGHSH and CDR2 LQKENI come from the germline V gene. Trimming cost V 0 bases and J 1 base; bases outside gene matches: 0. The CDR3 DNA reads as TGTGCCAGCTCACCACCGGGACAGGGGAACACTGAAGCTTTCTTT. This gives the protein CASSPPGQGNTEAFF.

The CDR3: CASSQDLGREGPQHF. The CDR3 DNA reads as TGCGCCAGCAGCCAAGATCTGGGACGGGAGGGGCCCCAGCATTTT. The chain links TRBV4-3 to TRBJ1-5; tentative D call: TRBD1 (5 bases). CDR1 LGHNA and CDR2 YSLEER come from the germline V gene. The CDR3 loop spans 15 amino acids. The germline V and J ends were trimmed by 0 bases and 9 bases, with 15 bases remaining between them.

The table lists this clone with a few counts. The CDR3 loop reads CASRDSYSNQPQHF. The CDR3 coding sequence is TGTGCCAGCAGGGACAGTTATAGCAATCAGCCCCAGCATTTT. The V and J genes are TRBV6-5 and TRBJ1-5; possible D gene TRBD1, 6 bases. With 6 bases removed from V and 0 bases from J, the gap between germline ends came to 9 bases. This CDR3 is built from 14 residues. Germline V gene sequence: CDR1 MNHEY, CDR2 SVGAGI.

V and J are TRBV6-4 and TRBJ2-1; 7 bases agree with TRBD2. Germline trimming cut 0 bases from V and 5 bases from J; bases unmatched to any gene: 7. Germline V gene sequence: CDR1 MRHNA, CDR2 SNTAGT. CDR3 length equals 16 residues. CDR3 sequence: CASSDSAGFSNNEQFF. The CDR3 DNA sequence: TGTGCCAGCAGTGACTCAGCGGGGTTCTCGAACAATGAGCAGTTCTTC.

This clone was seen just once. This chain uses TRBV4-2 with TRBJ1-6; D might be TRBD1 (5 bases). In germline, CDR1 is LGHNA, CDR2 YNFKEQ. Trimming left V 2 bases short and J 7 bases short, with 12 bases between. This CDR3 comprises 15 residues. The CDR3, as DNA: TGTGCCAGCAGCCAACATGGACATACGAATTCACCCCTCCACTTT. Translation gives CASSQHGHTNSPLHF.

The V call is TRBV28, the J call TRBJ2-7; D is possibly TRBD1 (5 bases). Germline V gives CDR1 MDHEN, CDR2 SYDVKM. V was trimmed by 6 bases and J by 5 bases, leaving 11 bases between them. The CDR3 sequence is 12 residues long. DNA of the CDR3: TGTGCCAGCAGACATGACAGTCACGAGCAGTACTTC. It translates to CASRHDSHEQYF.

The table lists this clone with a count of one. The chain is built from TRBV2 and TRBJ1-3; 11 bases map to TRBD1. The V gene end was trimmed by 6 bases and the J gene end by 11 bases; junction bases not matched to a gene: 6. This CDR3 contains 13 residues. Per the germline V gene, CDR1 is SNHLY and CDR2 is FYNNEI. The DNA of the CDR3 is TGTGCCAGCAGCGGGACAGGGGGTGTGCCCATATATTTT. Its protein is CASSGTGGVPIYF.

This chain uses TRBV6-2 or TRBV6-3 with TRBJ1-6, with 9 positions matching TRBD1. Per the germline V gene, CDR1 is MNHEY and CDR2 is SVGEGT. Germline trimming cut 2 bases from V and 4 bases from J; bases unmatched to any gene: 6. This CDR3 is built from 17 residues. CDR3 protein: CASSYGGQGPYNSPLHF. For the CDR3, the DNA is TGTGCCAGCAGTTACGGTGGACAGGGGCCTTATAATTCACCCCTCCACTTT.

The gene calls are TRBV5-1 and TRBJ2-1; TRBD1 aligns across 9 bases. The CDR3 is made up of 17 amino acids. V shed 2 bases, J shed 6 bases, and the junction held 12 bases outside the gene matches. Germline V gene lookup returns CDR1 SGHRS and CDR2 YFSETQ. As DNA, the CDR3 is TGCGCCAGCAGCTTCCCCCACGGGACAGGGTTGGGCAATGAGCAGTTCTTC. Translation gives CASSFPHGTGLGNEQFF. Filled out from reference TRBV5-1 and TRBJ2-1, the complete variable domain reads KAGVTQTPRYLIKTRGQQVTLSCSPISGHRSVSWYQQTPGQGLQFLFEYFSETQRNKGNFPGRFSGRQFSNSRSEMNVSTLELGDSALYLCASSFPHGTGLGNEQFFGPGTRLTVL.

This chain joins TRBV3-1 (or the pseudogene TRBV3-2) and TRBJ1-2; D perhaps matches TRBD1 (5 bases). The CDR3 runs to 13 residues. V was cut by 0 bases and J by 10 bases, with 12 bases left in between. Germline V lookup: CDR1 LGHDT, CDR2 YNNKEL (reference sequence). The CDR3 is CASSQDGGSVYTF. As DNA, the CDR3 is TGTGCCAGCAGCCAAGATGGGGGGTCGGTCTACACCTTC.

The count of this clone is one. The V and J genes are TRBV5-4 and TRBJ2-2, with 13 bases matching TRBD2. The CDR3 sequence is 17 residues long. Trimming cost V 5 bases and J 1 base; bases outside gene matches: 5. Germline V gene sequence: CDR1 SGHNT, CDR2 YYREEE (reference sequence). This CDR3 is CASSSGLAGENTGELFF. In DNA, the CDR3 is TGTGCCAGCAGTTCTGGACTAGCGGGAGAGAACACCGGGGAGCTGTTTTTT.

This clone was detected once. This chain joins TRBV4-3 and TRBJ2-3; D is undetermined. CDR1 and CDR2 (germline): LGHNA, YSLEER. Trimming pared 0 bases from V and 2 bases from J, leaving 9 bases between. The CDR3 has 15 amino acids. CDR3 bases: TGCGCCAGCAGCCAAGATTCGCGGTTCACAGATACGCAGTATTTT. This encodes CASSQDSRFTDTQYF.

The CDR3 DNA reads as TGTGCCAGCAGCCAAGAAGACAGTAACTATGGCTACACCTTC. Amino acids: CASSQEDSNYGYTF. The gene calls are TRBV3-1 (or the pseudogene TRBV3-2) and TRBJ1-2; D is possibly TRBD1 (5 bases). CDR3 length: 14 residues. V dropped 0 bases and J dropped 1 base, with 6 bases sitting between them. Germline V gene lookup returns CDR1 LGHDT and CDR2 YNNKEL (reference sequence).

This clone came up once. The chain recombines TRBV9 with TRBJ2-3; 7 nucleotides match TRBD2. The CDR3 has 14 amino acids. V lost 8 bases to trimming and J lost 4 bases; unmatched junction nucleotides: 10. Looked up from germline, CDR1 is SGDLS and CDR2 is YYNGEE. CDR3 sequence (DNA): TGTGCCAGTACCAGCGGGATAGTTTCAGATACGCAGTATTTT. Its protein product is CASTSGIVSDTQYF. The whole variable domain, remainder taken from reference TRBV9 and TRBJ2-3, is DSGVTQTPKHLITATGQRVTLRCSPRSGDLSVYWYQQSLDQGLQFLIQYYNGEERAKGNILERFSAQQFPDLHSELNLSSLELGDSALYFCASTSGIVSDTQYFGPGTRLTVL.

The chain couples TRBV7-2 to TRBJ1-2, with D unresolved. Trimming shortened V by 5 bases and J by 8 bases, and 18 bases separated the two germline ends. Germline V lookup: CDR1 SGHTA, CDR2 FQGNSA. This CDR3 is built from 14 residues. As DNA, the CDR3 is TGTGCCAGCAGCCTTGGACCCTTCGAGGGCGGCTACACCTTC. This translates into CASSLGPFEGGYTF.

CDR3 nucleotide sequence: TGTGCCAGTAGTACTAGCGGGGGGGCCTACGAGCAGTACTTC. This sequence encodes CASSTSGGAYEQYF. The chain links TRBV19 to TRBJ2-7; TRBD2 aligns across 12 bases. V was clipped by 4 bases and J by 2 bases; unmatched bases: 0. In germline, CDR1 is LNHDA, CDR2 SQIVND (reference sequence). The CDR3 loop spans 14 amino acids.

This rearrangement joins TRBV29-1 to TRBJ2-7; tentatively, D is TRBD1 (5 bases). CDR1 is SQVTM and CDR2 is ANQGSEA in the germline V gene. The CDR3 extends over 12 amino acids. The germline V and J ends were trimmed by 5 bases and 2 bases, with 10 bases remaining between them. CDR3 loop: CSVQGLTYEQYF. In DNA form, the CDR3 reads TGCAGCGTTCAGGGATTAACCTACGAGCAGTACTTC.

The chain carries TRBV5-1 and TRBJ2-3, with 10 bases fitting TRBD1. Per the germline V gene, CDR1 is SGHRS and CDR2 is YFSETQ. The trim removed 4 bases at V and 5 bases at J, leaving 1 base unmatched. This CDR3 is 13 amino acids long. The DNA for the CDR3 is TGCGCCAGCAGCGGACAGGGGGAAGATACGCAGTATTTT. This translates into CASSGQGEDTQYF. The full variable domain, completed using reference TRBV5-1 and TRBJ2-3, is KAGVTQTPRYLIKTRGQQVTLSCSPISGHRSVSWYQQTPGQGLQFLFEYFSETQRNKGNFPGRFSGRQFSNSRSEMNVSTLELGDSALYLCASSGQGEDTQYFGPGTRLTVL.